Following are 19 T cell receptor beta chains from one sample sequenced in a study of cytomegalovirus exposure and HLA in healthy donors. Amplification used 60 Vbeta primers and 13 Jbeta primers. The assay was immunoSEQ multiplex PCR, and TCRdb's table has in-frame clones only and misses some. The table records 70,000 to 95,000 clones, around 79% of them present only once. The specimen sequenced was PBMCs. The receptor source for this set is a woman between 40 and 55 years old in good health and CMV-seropositive.

The chain has TRBV20-1 and TRBJ2-1; tentative D call: TRBD1 (5 bases). V was cut by 3 bases and J by 9 bases, with 6 bases left in between. Germline CDR1 DFQATT, CDR2 SNEGSKA (reference sequence). The CDR3 is made up of 10 amino acids. CDR3 DNA sequence: TGCAGTGCTAGTCAGGGTGAGCAGTTCTTC. This sequence encodes CSASQGEQFF.

The chain couples TRBV21-1 to TRBJ1-2. TRBV21-1 is listed as a pseudogene. This CDR3 is 14 amino acids long. CDR3 sequence (DNA): TGTGCCAGCAGCAAAGAGGAGGACCAGCGTGGCTACACCTTC. It encodes CASSKEEDQRGYTF.

CDR3 protein: CASSGEGRGNSPLHF. In nucleotides, the CDR3 is TGTGCCAGCAGCGGCGAAGGGAGAGGCAATTCACCCCTCCACTTT. The rearrangement links TRBV5-8 to TRBJ1-6; no firm D call. Germline V gene data show CDR1 as SGHTS and CDR2 as YDEGEE. The ends were cut back, 4 bases at V and 7 bases at J, with 15 bases in the middle. The CDR3 length is 15 residues.

The rearrangement links TRBV18 to TRBJ2-7; 9 nucleotides agree with TRBD1. Germline lookup yields CDR1 KGHSH and CDR2 LQKENI. Losses at the gene ends were 3 bases for V and 2 bases for J; bases not matched to a gene: 2. This CDR3 contains 14 residues. The CDR3 DNA reads as TGTGCCAGCTCACCGCGACAGGGGGCCTACGAGCAGTACTTC. Protein: CASSPRQGAYEQYF.

This chain joins TRBV14 and TRBJ1-1; 10 bases are shared with TRBD1. Germline loops: CDR1 SGHDN, CDR2 FVKESK. Unmatched junction bases numbered 4, after V lost 4 bases and J lost 2 bases. The CDR3 is 15 amino acids. The CDR3 is CASSPRDRGNTEAFF. The CDR3 bases are TGTGCCAGCAGCCCCCGGGACAGGGGAAACACTGAAGCTTTCTTT.

The chain recombines TRBV7-9 with TRBJ1-1; D remains unclear. V shed 0 bases and J shed 7 bases, with 9 bases lying between them. The CDR3 sequence is 13 residues long. From germline, CDR1 is SEHNR and CDR2 FQNEAQ (reference sequence). The CDR3 is CASSLAGADEAFF. CDR3 coding DNA: TGTGCCAGCAGCTTAGCAGGTGCGGATGAAGCTTTCTTT.

The chain carries TRBV2 and TRBJ1-1; 7 positions match TRBD1. Looked up from germline, CDR1 is SNHLY and CDR2 is FYNNEI. The CDR3 is 13 residues long. The trim removed 9 bases at V and 4 bases at J, leaving 8 bases unmatched. This CDR3 reads CAREGQEGTEAFF. The CDR3 region has the DNA TGTGCCAGGGAAGGACAGGAGGGCACTGAAGCTTTCTTT.

To note about this clone: At one of its ends the junction is not consistent with the germline gene, which may arise from a read error. The chain uses TRBV7-7 and TRBJ2-7, with 10 bases identical to TRBD1. CDR3 length: 13 amino acids. The germline V gene encodes CDR1 SSHAT and CDR2 FNYEAQ (reference sequence). The CDR3 region has the DNA TGTGCTAGCAGCTTGGGACAGGGGAACGAGCAGTACTTC. This codes for CASSLGQGNEQYF.

The chain is built from TRBV7-2 and TRBJ2-7, with D tentatively TRBD1 (6 bases). Trimming pared 3 bases from V and 2 bases from J, leaving 14 bases between. CDR1 and CDR2 (germline): SGHTA, FQGNSA. There are 15 residues in the CDR3. The CDR3 reads CASSLEQGAAYEQYF. For the CDR3, the DNA is TGTGCCAGCAGCTTGGAACAGGGCGCTGCCTACGAGCAGTACTTC.

This chain joins TRBV28 and TRBJ1-1, with a weak D call TRBD1 (6 bases). V lost 6 bases and J lost 5, with 13 bases in between. CDR3 size: 13 residues. Looked up from germline, CDR1 is MDHEN and CDR2 is SYDVKM. The CDR3 here is CASRSTGSTEAFF. The CDR3 DNA is TGTGCCAGCAGGTCGACAGGCTCAACTGAAGCTTTCTTT.

This chain connects TRBV6-1 to TRBJ2-1, with no clear D. This CDR3 comprises 15 residues. Trimming removed 1 base at V and 0 bases at J, with 7 bases between. Germline CDR1 and CDR2: MNHNS and SASEGT. CDR3 DNA sequence: TGTGCCAGCAGTGAAGAACGGAGCTCCTACAATGAGCAGTTCTTC. Translated, it gives CASSEERSSYNEQFF.

This chain joins TRBV5-1 and TRBJ2-5; TRBD2 aligns across 9 bases. The length of the CDR3 is 14 residues. Germline V gene lookup returns CDR1 SGHRS and CDR2 YFSETQ. The J segment lost 4 bases and the V segment lost 6 bases, leaving 7 bases of the junction unmatched. The CDR3 spells CASTAGGRGETQYF. The CDR3 DNA sequence: TGCGCCAGCACCGCGGGGGGGCGAGGAGAGACCCAGTACTTC.

This chain connects TRBV19 to TRBJ1-5; TRBD1 matches at 12 bases. The CDR3 covers 17 residues. The germline CDR1 and CDR2 sequences are LNHDA and SQIVND (reference sequence). The junction had 10 bases not matched to a gene; V was cut back by 9 bases and J by 1 base. Written as DNA, the CDR3 is TGTGCCAGCAAACGGGACAGGGGGCGCGGGAGCAATCAGCCCCAGCATTTT. Residues: CASKRDRGRGSNQPQHF.

The chain combines TRBV4-1 with TRBJ2-2; perhaps TRBD1 as D (6 bases). In germline, CDR1 is MGHRA, CDR2 YSYEKL. The length of the CDR3 is 17 residues. Trimming took off 0 bases at V and 7 bases at J, with 18 bases between the two ends. The CDR3 DNA follows: TGCGCCAGCAGCCAAGATCCGATAGGGGGAAGCTTCGGGGAGCTGTTTTTT. Protein product: CASSQDPIGGSFGELFF.

J is TRBJ1-1 and V is TRBV14; no clear D. Germline CDR1 is SGHDN and CDR2 is FVKESK. V shed 7 bases and J shed 1 base, with 25 bases lying between them. The CDR3 sequence is 18 residues long. CDR3 bases: TGTGCCAGCACCGACTATTCGGGTCTGAAGGCGGAGAACACTGAAGCTTTCTTT. It is translated as CASTDYSGLKAENTEAFF.

This chain connects TRBV7-3 to TRBJ2-1; possible D gene TRBD1, 5 bases. Per germline, CDR1 SGHTA and CDR2 FQGTGA. Trimming took 2 bases from V and 5 from J, leaving 16 bases between them. The CDR3 runs 16 residues. The DNA for the CDR3 is TGTGCCAGCAGCTTATCTCAGGGCGGCTTAAACAATGAGCAGTTCTTC. Translated: CASSLSQGGLNNEQFF.

This clone was seen more than once but under ten times. This sequence joins TRBV20-1 and TRBJ2-7; D is uncertain. Deletions cut 8 bases from V and 6 bases from J, with 14 bases between. The V gene's germline CDR1 is DFQATT and CDR2 SNEGSKA (reference sequence). The CDR3 is made up of 11 amino acids. CDR3 nucleotide sequence: TGCAGTCCCCCCGGCAGCGTCGAGCAGTACTTC. The encoded protein is CSPPGSVEQYF.

The count of this clone is one. The J gene is TRBJ1-1, the V gene TRBV27; 9 nucleotides match TRBD1. V dropped 1 base and J dropped 8; count of bases not matched to a gene: 14. Per germline, CDR1 MNHEY and CDR2 SMNVEV (reference sequence). This CDR3 region has 17 residues. The CDR3 spells CASSLLRQGGPGGEAFF. CDR3 nucleotide sequence: TGTGCCAGCAGTTTATTAAGACAGGGGGGACCCGGTGGCGAAGCTTTCTTT.

This clone was recorded only once. V gene TRBV19 combines with J gene TRBJ2-7, with 9 positions matching TRBD2. Per germline, CDR1 LNHDA and CDR2 SQIVND (reference sequence). The CDR3 runs 14 residues. Germline trimming cut 5 bases from V and 5 bases from J; bases unmatched to any gene: 7. The CDR3 spells CASSWRGGAHEQYF. In nucleotides, the CDR3 is TGTGCCAGTAGTTGGCGCGGGGGGGCCCACGAGCAGTACTTC. The variable domain in full, with the rest retrieved from reference TRBV19 and TRBJ2-7, is DGGITQSPKYLFRKEGQNVTLSCEQNLNHDAMYWYRQDPGQGLRLIYYSQIVNDFQKGDIAEGYSVSREKKESFPLTVTSAQKNPTAFYLCASSWRGGAHEQYFGPGTRLTVT.